Listed here are 19 T cell receptor beta chains from one sample, sequenced in a study of control samples from healthy donors and cancer patients. Using immunoSEQ multiplex PCR, the repertoire was profiled, and TCRdb retains in-frame clones only, with some absent. Of 140,000 to 150,000 clones in the sample, about 89% were seen once. The sequenced sample consisted of blood. All receptors come from a man aged 25-45 years in good health.

The genes are TRBV7-2 and TRBJ1-2, with D possibly matching TRBD1 (6 bases). V was pared by 0 bases and J by 4 bases, with 9 bases between. The CDR3 loop spans 14 amino acids. The germline CDR1 and CDR2 sequences are SGHTA and FQGNSA. The CDR3 DNA reads as TGTGCCAGCAGCTTAGCTGGGACACGCTATGGCTACACCTTC. Protein product: CASSLAGTRYGYTF. The full variable domain, its missing parts supplied by reference TRBV7-2 and TRBJ1-2, is GAGVSQSPSNKVTEKGKDVELRCDPISGHTALYWYRQSLGQGLEFLIYFQGNSAPDKSGLPSDRFSAERTGGSVSTLTIQRTQQEDSAVYLCASSLAGTRYGYTFGSGTRLTVV.

The gene calls are TRBV5-4 and TRBJ2-7, with 9 bases identical to TRBD1. This CDR3 has 13 amino acids. Germline V gene sequence: CDR1 SGHNT, CDR2 YYREEE (reference sequence). Trimming took 6 bases from V and 7 from J; bases not matched to a gene: 8. The CDR3 protein is CASTGQGTLEQYF. CDR3 in DNA: TGTGCCAGCACGGGACAGGGAACGCTGGAGCAGTACTTC.

This clone was observed a handful of times. The V and J genes are TRBV27 and TRBJ1-1, with no clear D. The CDR3 spans 15 residues. CDR1 is MNHEY, CDR2 SMNVEV, per germline (reference sequence). The V and J ends lost 4 bases and 4 bases respectively, with 16 bases between them. The CDR3 bases are TGTGCCAGCAGTTATGCAAGGGTACGACGCACTGAAGCTTTCTTT. This encodes CASSYARVRRTEAFF.

This chain joins TRBV2 and TRBJ2-7, with 8 bases aligning to TRBD1. With V trimmed by 3 bases and J by 3 bases, 7 bases remained unmatched. CDR3 length equals 15 residues. Germline assignment: CDR1 SNHLY and CDR2 FYNNEI. The CDR3 bases are TGTGCCAGCAGTGATCAGATTGGACAGGGCTACGAGCAGTACTTC. This encodes CASSDQIGQGYEQYF.

The chain couples TRBV29-1 to TRBJ2-3; TRBD2 matches 9 bases. Germline loops: CDR1 SQVTM, CDR2 ANQGSEA. The CDR3 consists of 16 residues. Trimming took 4 bases from V and 3 from J; bases not matched to a gene: 11. The CDR3 sequence is CSVAQGGGLATDTQYF. The CDR3 DNA is TGCAGCGTTGCGCAGGGGGGCGGACTAGCGACAGATACGCAGTATTTT.

The chain carries TRBV21-1 and TRBJ2-4. TRBV21-1 is a pseudogene locus. CDR3 length: 16 residues. The CDR3 here is CASSDRKYVTKNIQYF. In DNA form, the CDR3 reads TGTGCCAGCAGCGACCGGAAATATGTAACCAAAAACATTCAGTACTTC.

The chain employs TRBV11-2 and TRBJ2-7; 12 positions match TRBD2. Germline CDR1 and CDR2: SGHAT and FQNNGV. There are 14 residues in the CDR3. J gave up 3 bases and V 3 bases, and 0 bases lay outside the gene matches. The CDR3 DNA reads TGTGCCAGCAGCTTGACTAGCGGGAGCTACGAGCAGTACTTC. Amino acid sequence: CASSLTSGSYEQYF.

This clone was detected once. The rearrangement joins TRBV24-1 to TRBJ2-1; TRBD2 might be the D (6 bases). V was cut by 6 bases and J by 10 bases, with 12 bases left in between. Per germline, CDR1 KGHDR and CDR2 SFDVKD. CDR3 length: 12 amino acids. In nucleotides, the CDR3 is TGTGCCACCAGTCAACCGGGACTCGAGCAGTTCTTC. Translating it yields CATSQPGLEQFF.

This chain uses TRBV21-1 with TRBJ1-4; no check of the table's D call, TRBD1, against the DNA was made. TRBV21-1 has pseudogene status. This CDR3 has 15 residues. The CDR3 reads CASSRCGQGPLGLFF. The CDR3 region has the DNA TGTGCCAGCAGCAGGTGCGGACAGGGGCCGTTGGGACTGTTTTTT.

The J gene is TRBJ1-2, the V gene TRBV28; a possible D gene is TRBD1 (5 bases). Between the trimmed V and J ends, which lost 7 bases and 4 bases, there was a span of 13 bases. Germline lookup yields CDR1 MDHEN and CDR2 SYDVKM. The CDR3 spans 13 residues. The CDR3: CASMVSGTYGYTF. The CDR3 nucleotides are TGTGCCAGCATGGTCTCAGGGACCTATGGCTACACCTTC.

The rearrangement uses TRBV7-9 and TRBJ2-7; TRBD2 agrees at 10 bases. V dropped 5 bases and J dropped 3; count of bases not matched to a gene: 4. The germline V gene has CDR1 SEHNR and CDR2 FQNEAQ (reference sequence). The length of the CDR3 is 14 residues. CDR3 in DNA: TGTGCCAGCAGCCCGCGGACTAGCGGCTACGAGCAGTACTTC. Translating it yields CASSPRTSGYEQYF. Full variable domain (rest looked up from reference TRBV7-9 and TRBJ2-7): DTGVSQNPRHKITKRGQNVTFRCDPISEHNRLYWYRQTLGQGPEFLTYFQNEAQLEKSRLLSDRFSAERPKGSFSTLEIQRTEQGDSAMYLCASSPRTSGYEQYFGPGTRLTVT.

The chain's CDR3 is CVSDGYEEAFF. CDR3 nucleotides: TGTGTTTCGGATGGGTACGAGGAAGCTTTCTTT. The chain employs TRBV5-8 and TRBJ1-1, with unresolved D. Germline loops: CDR1 SGHTS, CDR2 YDEGEE. The CDR3 spans 11 residues. The full variable domain, completed using reference TRBV5-8 and TRBJ1-1, is EAGVTQSPTHLIKTRGQQATLRCSPISGHTSVYWYQQALGLGLQFLLWYDEGEERNRGNFPPRFSGRQFPNYSSELNVNALELEDSALYLCVSDGYEEAFFGQGTRLTVV.

The rearrangement uses TRBV6-5 and TRBJ2-6; the D gene is possibly TRBD1 (5 bases). The CDR3 consists of 15 residues. Germline V lookup: CDR1 MNHEY, CDR2 SVGAGI. Trimming removed 7 bases at V and 4 bases at J, with 14 bases between. This CDR3 reads CASTEGVWGANVLTF. CDR3 nucleotide sequence: TGTGCCAGCACCGAAGGGGTGTGGGGGGCCAACGTCCTGACTTTC.

V usage is TRBV5-1 and J usage is TRBJ1-2; D is unclear. The ends were cut back, 5 bases at V and 3 bases at J, with 5 bases in the middle. Germline CDR1 and CDR2: SGHRS and YFSETQ. CDR3 length: 11 amino acids. DNA of the CDR3: TGCGCCAGCAGGGGAGACTATGGCTACACCTTC. It specifies CASRGDYGYTF.

V gene TRBV19 combines with J gene TRBJ1-2; TRBD1 agrees at 10 bases. The germline CDR1 and CDR2 sequences are LNHDA and SQIVND (reference sequence). The CDR3 is 18 residues long. V shed 3 bases and J 0 bases; nucleotides not matched to a gene: 10. The DNA of the CDR3 is TGTGCCAGTAGTATCCTGCCGGGACAGGGGACAGCTAACTATGGCTACACCTTC. It yields the protein CASSILPGQGTANYGYTF.

This clone was recorded once. The gene calls are TRBV6-5 and TRBJ1-5; no reliable D call. This CDR3 has 15 residues. Trimming shortened V by 2 bases and J by 4 bases, and 12 bases separated the two germline ends. The germline CDR1 and CDR2 sequences are MNHEY and SVGAGI. The CDR3 is CASSYNPGPNQPQHF. CDR3 bases: TGTGCCAGCAGTTACAATCCGGGTCCGAATCAGCCCCAGCATTTT.

For the CDR3, the DNA is TGTGCCAGCAGCCAGAACCCGACTGCAGATACGCAGTATTTT. It is translated as CASSQNPTADTQYF. V is TRBV3-1 (or the pseudogene TRBV3-2) and J is TRBJ2-3, with unresolved D. Germline V lookup: CDR1 LGHDT, CDR2 YNNKEL (reference sequence). Between the trimmed V and J ends, which lost 3 bases and 4 bases, there was a span of 11 bases. The length of the CDR3 is 14 residues.

The chain uses TRBV24-1 and TRBJ2-6; D might be TRBD1 (6 bases). The CDR3 sequence is 24 residues long. CDR1 KGHDR and CDR2 SFDVKD come from the germline V gene. Trimming removed 1 base from V and 0 bases from J, with 30 bases in between. The DNA of the CDR3 is TGTGCCACCAGTGATTTAGTGGTGCTTCATCCCGACAGGCCCACGATCTCTGGGGCCAACGTCCTGACTTTC. Translated, it gives CATSDLVVLHPDRPTISGANVLTF.

The V call is TRBV7-3, the J call TRBJ2-6; D unresolved. Germline CDR1 is SGHTA and CDR2 is FQGTGA. CDR3 length: 14 amino acids. Trimming removed 6 bases from V and 2 bases from J, with 8 bases in between. The CDR3 here is CASSQSPGANVLTF. The CDR3 DNA follows: TGTGCCAGCAGTCAAAGCCCTGGGGCCAACGTCCTGACTTTC.